This T cell receptor beta chain came from a study of blood T cell repertoires in COVID-19. This CDR3 is built from 17 residues. Germline trimming cut 7 bases from V and 0 bases from J; bases unmatched to any gene: 7. The germline gives CDR1 SNHLY, CDR2 FYNNEI. How the authors handled the data: Reference gene primer amplification in the assay estimated nucleated cell counts. Assay used: immunoSEQ multiplex PCR; TCRdb lists only in-frame clones, some missing. D and trimming were read from the DNA, whereas the V and J calls and clone size are those reported in that table. The repertoire includes over 90,000 clones, roughly nine tenths of them detected once, and more than 5% sits in the top ten. Seattle enrolled patients during active infection and tracked them longitudinally.

The rearrangement joins TRBV2 to TRBJ2-2; 11 bases agree with TRBD2. This TCR came from a woman between 45 and 60 years old with COVID-19, enrolled during active disease. Sequencing was carried out using peripheral blood. The CDR3 nucleotides read TGTGCCAGCACCCTCGGGACTAGCGGATCGAACACCGGGGAGCTGTTTTTT. Translated: CASTLGTSGSNTGELFF.